These T cell receptor beta chains were read from a single sample in a study of blood T cell repertoires in COVID-19. Here immunoSEQ multiplex PCR was the method, and the copy in TCRdb shows in-frame clones only, minus some. The data show 200,000 to 300,000 clones, approximately 86% seen once. The specimen was peripheral blood. These receptors were taken from a man between 35 and 55 years old who had recovered from COVID-19. Each CDR3 is given with its conserved first and last residue. A D gene is named only where the DNA matches it firmly. Size values are once, few and many counts, or a class for expanded clones, and some rows have none.

TRBV5-6	-	-	TRBJ2-2	16	CASSLLRGLPTGELFF	TGTGCCAGCAGCCTACTGCGGGGGCTACCCACCGGGGAGCTGTTTTTT
TRBV27	-	-	TRBJ2-7	14	CASSSRGRIGEQYF	TGTGCCAGCTCGTCAAGGGGGAGAATTGGCGAGCAGTACTTC
TRBV29-1	TRBD2	-	TRBJ2-3	14	CSVARGVDTDTQYF	TGCAGCGTTGCTCGGGGGGTCGACACAGATACGCAGTATTTT
TRBV7-9	-	-	TRBJ1-2	12	CASSYTNYGYTF	TGTGCCAGCAGCTACACTAACTATGGCTACACCTTC
TRBV7-2	-	-	TRBJ2-5	14	CASSPPPGQETQYF	TGTGCCAGCAGCCCGCCCCCGGGACAAGAGACCCAGTACTTC
TRBV20-1	-	-	TRBJ1-5	15	CSASSGDYSNQPQHF	TGCAGTGCTAGTTCGGGGGATTATAGCAATCAGCCCCAGCATTTT
TRBV5-4	TRBD2	-	TRBJ2-5	15	CASSEVAGGRETQYF	TGTGCCAGCAGCGAAGTAGCGGGGGGGCGGGAGACCCAGTACTTC
TRBV2	TRBD1	-	TRBJ1-5	15	CASSAHGQGNQPQHF	TGTGCCAGCAGTGCTCACGGACAGGGTAATCAGCCCCAGCATTTT
TRBV4-3	TRBD1	-	TRBJ2-7	16	CASSQDPGQGLYEQYF	TGCGCCAGCAGCCAAGACCCGGGACAGGGATTATACGAGCAGTACTTC
TRBV19	TRBD1	-	TRBJ2-1	15	CASSKAGTGGNEQFF	TGTGCCAGTAGTAAGGCCGGGACAGGGGGCAATGAGCAGTTCTTC
TRBV10-3	TRBD1	once	TRBJ1-1	15	CAIKAGDRVSTEAFF	TGTGCCATCAAAGCTGGGGACAGGGTGAGCACTGAAGCTTTCTTT
TRBV5-3	TRBD1	-	TRBJ2-7	15	CARSLKGTGVNEQYF	TGTGCCAGAAGCTTGAAAGGGACAGGGGTCAACGAGCAGTACTTC
TRBV3-1/TRBV3-2	-	-	TRBJ2-7	13	CASSRRVTYEQYF	TGTGCCAGCAGCCGGAGGGTCACCTACGAGCAGTACTTC
TRBV29-1	-	-	TRBJ2-5	14	CSGRSGTQGETQYF	TGCAGCGGCCGGTCAGGGACTCAGGGAGAGACCCAGTACTTC
TRBV14	TRBD1	-	TRBJ1-1	15	CASSLRTGKNTEAFF	TGTGCCAGCAGCCTTAGGACAGGGAAGAACACTGAAGCTTTCTTT
TRBV6-2/TRBV6-3	TRBD2	-	TRBJ2-1	15	CASSPGAGGRNEQFF	TGTGCCAGCAGTCCGGGAGCGGGGGGGAGGAATGAGCAGTTCTTC
TRBV20-1	TRBD2	-	TRBJ2-7	13	CSASPAGKHEQYF	TGCAGTGCTAGTCCAGCGGGAAAGCACGAGCAGTACTTC
TRBV19	TRBD2	-	TRBJ2-1	13	CAARTSGINEQFF	TGTGCCGCCCGGACTAGCGGGATCAATGAGCAGTTCTTC
TRBV6-5	TRBD1	-	TRBJ1-6	12	CASSKTGAPLHF	TGTGCCAGCAGTAAAACAGGGGCACCCCTCCACTTT
TRBV20-1	-	-	TRBJ1-4	11	CSAYLYEKLFF	TGCAGTGCTTATCTCTATGAAAAACTGTTTTTT
TRBV27	TRBD1	-	TRBJ2-7	14	CASSPQGEFYEQYF	TGTGCCAGCAGTCCACAGGGGGAATTCTACGAGCAGTACTTC
TRBV18	TRBD1	-	TRBJ2-2	17	CASSPLPQGKGTGELFF	TGTGCCAGCTCACCCCTACCACAGGGGAAGGGCACCGGGGAGCTGTTTTTT
TRBV18	TRBD1	-	TRBJ1-6	15	CASSPQGVINSPLHF	TGTGCCAGCTCACCCCAGGGGGTGATTAATTCACCCCTCCACTTT
TRBV10-1	-	-	TRBJ1-1	12	CASSEYSSEAFF	TGCGCCAGCAGTGAGTATAGTTCTGAAGCTTTCTTT
TRBV7-6	-	-	TRBJ2-7	18	CASSSLAPSGVGPYEQYF	TGTGCCAGCAGCTCTTTAGCCCCTTCGGGGGTGGGGCCCTACGAGCAGTACTTC
TRBV7-3	-	-	TRBJ1-1	18	CASSPTPGGLLLNTEAFF	TGTGCCAGCAGCCCCACCCCGGGGGGCCTGCTGCTGAACACTGAAGCTTTCTTT
TRBV15	-	-	TRBJ2-7	14	CATSRAGTFGEQYF	TGTGCCACCAGCAGAGCCGGGACTTTCGGCGAGCAGTACTTC
TRBV7-8	-	-	TRBJ2-3	13	CASSPRAQGTQYF	TGTGCCAGCAGCCCCAGGGCCCAGGGTACGCAGTATTTT
TRBV15	TRBD2	-	TRBJ2-5	16	CATSRRGGASRETQYF	TGTGCCACCAGCAGGAGGGGAGGGGCGAGTAGGGAGACCCAGTACTTC
TRBV20-1	-	once	TRBJ1-5	15	CSASLGGSSNQPQHF	TGCAGTGCTAGTCTTGGGGGGAGTAGCAATCAGCCCCAGCATTTT
TRBV3-1/TRBV3-2	-	-	TRBJ1-6	15	CASSPDRPGGSPLHF	TGTGCCAGCAGCCCTGACCGGCCGGGTGGGTCACCCCTCCACTTT
TRBV3-1/TRBV3-2	-	-	TRBJ1-6	12	CASSPTDSPLHF	TGTGCCAGCAGCCCCACAGATTCACCCCTCCACTTT
TRBV5-1	-	-	TRBJ2-1	14	CASRAGPSYNEQFF	TGCGCCAGCAGGGCGGGACCCTCCTACAATGAGCAGTTCTTC
TRBV4-2	TRBD2	-	TRBJ2-1	18	CASSQEDLGTSGVDEQFF	TGTGCCAGCAGCCAAGAGGATTTAGGAACTAGCGGGGTTGATGAGCAGTTCTTC
TRBV19	-	once	TRBJ1-2	13	CASTTGIRYGYTF	TGTGCCAGTACTACAGGGATTCGATATGGCTACACCTTC
TRBV4-2	-	-	TRBJ1-2	14	CASSLPPPGYGYTF	TGTGCCAGCAGCCTCCCTCCGCCCGGCTATGGCTACACCTTC
TRBV12-5	-	many	TRBJ1-5	13	CASGLAGNQPQHF	TGTGCTAGTGGTTTGGCCGGCAATCAGCCCCAGCATTTT
TRBV6-5	-	few	TRBJ2-1	11	CASSYQGSQFF	TGTGCCAGCAGTTATCAGGGGTCGCAGTTCTTC
TRBV7-3	-	-	TRBJ2-3	15	CASSLISGSTDTQYF	TGTGCCAGCAGCTTAATAAGCGGCAGCACAGATACGCAGTATTTT
TRBV6-5	-	-	TRBJ2-7	15	CASSYSGGFFYEQYF	TGTGCCAGCAGTTACTCAGGAGGGTTCTTCTACGAGCAGTACTTC
TRBV4-2	TRBD1	-	TRBJ2-7	14	CASSLWAGGYEQYF	TGTGCCAGCAGCCTCTGGGCAGGGGGCTACGAGCAGTACTTC
TRBV4-3	-	-	TRBJ2-7	14	CASSQDSRGWEQYF	TGCGCCAGCAGCCAAGATTCCAGGGGATGGGAGCAGTACTTC
TRBV19	TRBD1	-	TRBJ1-5	15	CASSIVRQGRQPQHF	TGTGCCAGTAGTATAGTGAGACAGGGGCGTCAGCCCCAGCATTTT
TRBV5-6	-	-	TRBJ1-6	15	CASSPRRVGNSPLHF	TGTGCCAGCAGCCCCCGCAGGGTCGGAAATTCACCCCTCCACTTT
TRBV6-5	TRBD1	-	TRBJ2-1	15	CASSPQGVTYNEQFF	TGTGCCAGCAGTCCCCAGGGGGTAACCTACAATGAGCAGTTCTTC
TRBV18	-	-	TRBJ1-4	16	CASSPPEGRPNEKLFF	TGTGCCAGCTCACCACCTGAGGGTCGTCCTAATGAAAAACTGTTTTTT
TRBV6-2/TRBV6-3	TRBD2	-	TRBJ2-1	17	CASSYHRTSGNDNEQFF	TGTGCCAGCAGTTACCACAGGACTAGCGGGAATGACAATGAGCAGTTCTTC
TRBV15	-	many	TRBJ2-2	16	CATSRDKGQNTGELFF	TGTGCCACCAGCAGAGATAAGGGACAGAACACCGGGGAGCTGTTTTTT
TRBV7-8	TRBD1	-	TRBJ2-1	17	CASSLRTGLNPGNEQFF	TGTGCCAGCAGCTTGAGGACAGGTCTAAACCCGGGGAATGAGCAGTTCTTC
TRBV7-9	-	-	TRBJ2-5	17	CASSLASGNHPRETQYF	TGTGCCAGCAGCCTGGCGTCGGGGAATCACCCCAGGGAGACCCAGTACTTC
TRBV5-5	-	few	TRBJ2-2	15	CASSGGLGMDGELFF	TGTGCCAGCAGCGGAGGGCTTGGAATGGACGGGGAGCTGTTTTTT
TRBV18	-	few	TRBJ1-3	16	CASSPKYRETGNTIYF	TGTGCCAGCTCACCAAAATACAGGGAAACTGGAAACACCATATATTTT
TRBV18	-	-	TRBJ1-1	11	CASSRTVEAFF	TGTGCCAGCTCACGGACAGTTGAAGCTTTCTTT
TRBV27	TRBD1	-	TRBJ2-7	17	CASSFNFQGARPTRQYF	TGTGCCAGCAGTTTTAACTTCCAGGGGGCGAGACCTACGAGGCAGTACTTC
TRBV7-9	-	-	TRBJ1-5	13	CASSRQNNQPQHF	TGTGCCAGCAGCCGACAGAACAATCAGCCCCAGCATTTT